The 22 T cell receptor beta chains given below trace back to one sample, sequenced in a study of blood T cell repertoires in COVID-19. The table came from immunoSEQ multiplex PCR; TCRdb's copy has only in-frame clones and leaves some out. The sample holds approximately 280,000 clones; about nine tenths are singletons and the top ten take around 6.8%. Sequenced input: peripheral blood. The source is a woman aged 25 to 39 with COVID-19, enrolled during active disease.

This chain links TRBV6-5 with TRBJ2-3; D remains ambiguous. The CDR3 sequence is 13 residues long. Between the trimmed V and J ends, which lost 0 bases and 5 bases, there was a span of 6 bases. Germline CDR1 is MNHEY and CDR2 is SVGAGI. CDR3 coding DNA: TGTGCCAGCAGTTACTCTAGTAGAGATACGCAGTATTTT. It specifies CASSYSSRDTQYF.

The rearrangement uses TRBV29-1 and TRBJ2-1; no firm D call. The CDR3 loop spans 15 amino acids. Trimming took off 3 bases at V and 0 bases at J, with 12 bases between the two ends. Germline CDR1 SQVTM, CDR2 ANQGSEA. The CDR3 coding sequence is TGCAGCGTTGAGACATTTCACCCCTCCTACAATGAGCAGTTCTTC. It codes for CSVETFHPSYNEQFF.

This rearrangement joins TRBV10-3 to TRBJ1-1; D gene uncertain. Trimming removed 8 bases from V and 7 bases from J, with 17 bases in between. Germline V CDR1 and CDR2: ENHRY, SYGVKD. The CDR3 has 13 amino acids. CDR3 amino acids: CAISVAAGLEAFF. DNA of the CDR3: TGTGCCATCTCGGTGGCAGCAGGACTTGAAGCTTTCTTT.

The J gene is TRBJ2-3, the V gene TRBV28; D not resolved. Trimming stripped 3 bases from V and 5 bases from J, with 6 bases between. Germline V gene sequence: CDR1 MDHEN, CDR2 SYDVKM. The CDR3 is 12 residues long. The CDR3 spells CASSFYRDTQYF. The CDR3 nucleotides read TGTGCCAGCAGTTTTTATCGAGATACGCAGTATTTT. Complete variable domain (other parts from reference TRBV28 and TRBJ2-3): DVKVTQSSRYLVKRTGEKVFLECVQDMDHENMFWYRQDPGLGLRLIYFSYDVKMKEKGDIPEGYSVSREKKERFSLILESASTNQTSMYLCASSFYRDTQYFGPGTRLTVL.

The rearrangement uses TRBV5-6 and TRBJ1-5, with D unresolved. Germline CDR1 reads SGHDT; CDR2 reads YYEEEE. V was cut by 2 bases and J by 7 bases, with 13 bases left in between. This CDR3 has 14 residues. The CDR3 DNA sequence: TGTGCCAGCAGCTTCCGGGAAGGTGACCAGCCCCAGCATTTT. This gives the protein CASSFREGDQPQHF.

V and J are TRBV7-9 and TRBJ2-3; 9 nucleotides line up with TRBD2. V was clipped by 5 bases and J by 1 base; unmatched bases: 10. CDR1 is SEHNR and CDR2 is FQNEAQ in the germline V gene (reference sequence). This CDR3 is 17 amino acids long. The CDR3 here is CASSPLSGRRGTDTQYF. As DNA, the CDR3 is TGTGCCAGCAGCCCCCTTAGCGGGAGACGAGGCACAGATACGCAGTATTTT.

V is TRBV4-1 and J is TRBJ1-1; D is perhaps TRBD1 (5 bases). Germline V lookup: CDR1 MGHRA, CDR2 YSYEKL. Trimming left V 1 base short and J 4 bases short, with 10 bases between. The CDR3 runs to 14 residues. The DNA of the CDR3 is TGCGCCAGCAGCCAAGTGGGGGAGGTCACTGAAGCTTTCTTT. Its protein product is CASSQVGEVTEAFF.

The chain has TRBV5-4 and TRBJ2-5, with TRBD1 as a possible D gene (5 bases). CDR3 size: 15 residues. Trimming pared 0 bases from V and 5 bases from J, leaving 14 bases between. Germline V CDR1 and CDR2: SGHNT, YYREEE (reference sequence). The CDR3 here is CASSLGGFRVETQYF. The CDR3, as DNA: TGTGCCAGCAGCTTGGGGGGATTCAGGGTTGAGACCCAGTACTTC.

This chain links TRBV4-3 with TRBJ1-4; 11 positions match TRBD1. This CDR3 comprises 16 residues. After removal of 4 bases from V and 7 bases from J, the junction contained 8 bases not matched to a gene. CDR1 and CDR2 (germline): LGHNA, YSLEER. The CDR3, as DNA: TGCGCCAGCAGCCTCCGAACCGGGACAGGGGGTGAAAAACTGTTTTTT. Translated: CASSLRTGTGGEKLFF.

CDR3 residues: CAISDPSRTNSYEQYF. In DNA, the CDR3 is TGTGCCATCAGTGACCCTTCCAGGACTAACTCCTACGAGCAGTACTTC. This chain links TRBV10-3 with TRBJ2-7; D may be TRBD2 (6 bases). The CDR3 has 16 amino acids. Deletions cut 3 bases from V and 0 bases from J, with 15 bases between. The germline gives CDR1 ENHRY, CDR2 SYGVKD.

The genes are TRBV5-8 and TRBJ1-6; possible D gene TRBD1, 5 bases. Germline V CDR1 and CDR2: SGHTS, YDEGEE. The CDR3 loop spans 15 amino acids. Trimming cost V 2 bases and J 7 bases, with 13 bases left between them. CDR3 sequence (DNA): TGTGCCAGCAGCTTTCGGGCAGGGAGGAATTCACCCCTCCACTTT. Residues: CASSFRAGRNSPLHF.

CDR3 loop: CASSLSPGATNEKLFF. CDR3 coding DNA: TGTGCCAGCAGCCTTTCCCCAGGGGCAACTAATGAAAAACTGTTTTTT. This sequence joins TRBV7-6 and TRBJ1-4; TRBD1 is a possible D gene (6 bases). Trimming removed 5 bases at V and 0 bases at J, with 13 bases between. The length of the CDR3 is 16 residues. The germline CDR1 and CDR2 sequences are SGHVS and FNYEAQ.

The gene calls are TRBV2 and TRBJ1-5; maybe TRBD1 (5 bases). The V and J ends lost 1 base and 6 bases respectively, with 10 bases between them. The CDR3 totals 14 residues. Germline V gives CDR1 SNHLY, CDR2 FYNNEI. The CDR3 spells CASSEGGGSQPQHF. In DNA form, the CDR3 reads TGTGCCAGCAGTGAAGGGGGGGGGTCTCAGCCCCAGCATTTT.

This clone was seen more than once but under ten times. J is TRBJ2-7 and V is TRBV6-5; 10 bases line up with TRBD1. This CDR3 spans 14 amino acids. In germline, CDR1 is MNHEY, CDR2 SVGAGI. Germline trimming cut 7 bases from V and 2 bases from J; bases unmatched to any gene: 5. CDR3 amino acids: CASKPGQGTYEQYF. The CDR3 nucleotides are TGTGCCAGCAAACCGGGACAGGGGACCTACGAGCAGTACTTC.

The chain has TRBV18 and TRBJ2-5, with no clear D. Trimming took 3 bases from V and 3 from J, leaving 14 bases between them. The CDR3 sequence is 15 residues long. Germline V lookup: CDR1 KGHSH, CDR2 LQKENI. CDR3: CASSPTLASEETQYF. The CDR3 nucleotides are TGTGCCAGCTCACCCACCCTGGCTAGTGAAGAGACCCAGTACTTC.

The V call is TRBV25-1, the J call TRBJ2-6; D possibly corresponds to TRBD2 (5 bases). CDR1 and CDR2 from the germline V gene are MGHDK and SYGVNS. Trimming cost V 3 bases and J 0 bases, with 9 bases left between them. The CDR3 totals 16 residues. The CDR3 DNA sequence: TGTGCCAGCAGTGAGATCCGGGACTCTGGGGCCAACGTCCTGACTTTC. This sequence encodes CASSEIRDSGANVLTF. The full variable domain, its missing parts supplied by reference TRBV25-1 and TRBJ2-6, is EADIYQTPRYLVIGTGKKITLECSQTMGHDKMYWYQQDPGMELHLIHYSYGVNSTEKGDLSSESTVSRIRTEHFPLTLESARPSHTSQYLCASSEIRDSGANVLTFGAGSRLTVL.

The V gene is TRBV7-2, the J gene TRBJ1-1; possibly TRBD1 for D (6 bases). Germline CDR1 reads SGHTA; CDR2 reads FQGNSA. The CDR3 is 16 amino acids. Trimming cost V 5 bases and J 5 bases, with 21 bases left between them. This chain's CDR3 is CASSPYSSGAGTEAFF. The CDR3 DNA reads TGTGCCAGCAGCCCATACTCTTCAGGGGCAGGGACTGAAGCTTTCTTT.

V and J are TRBV29-1 and TRBJ2-7; TRBD1 agrees at 7 bases. CDR1 and CDR2 from the germline V gene are SQVTM and ANQGSEA. This CDR3 has 14 residues. Trimming cost V 3 bases and J 0 bases; bases outside gene matches: 5. The CDR3 loop reads CSVDGTGASYEQYF. CDR3 DNA sequence: TGCAGCGTTGATGGTACAGGGGCCTCCTACGAGCAGTACTTC.

DNA of the CDR3: TGTGCCAGCAGCTTAGGTATCGAGCGGGGGAGCTACGAGCAGTACTTC. It translates to CASSLGIERGSYEQYF. The chain has TRBV11-2 and TRBJ2-7; 8 bases agree with TRBD2. CDR3 length equals 16 residues. From germline, CDR1 is SGHAT and CDR2 FQNNGV. V shed 1 base and J 3 bases; nucleotides not matched to a gene: 8.

This clone has more than one count but fewer than ten. J is TRBJ1-2 and V is TRBV5-1; TRBD1 agrees at 7 bases. Germline V gene sequence: CDR1 SGHRS, CDR2 YFSETQ. Unmatched junction bases numbered 3, after V lost 2 bases and J lost 5 bases. This CDR3 is 13 amino acids long. The CDR3 loop reads CASSFSQGYGYTF. In DNA, the CDR3 is TGCGCCAGCAGCTTCTCACAGGGGTATGGCTACACCTTC.

The V gene is TRBV5-6, the J gene TRBJ2-1, with D possibly being TRBD1 (5 bases). Looked up from germline, CDR1 is SGHDT and CDR2 is YYEEEE. The CDR3 is 16 residues long. Between the trimmed V and J ends, which lost 4 bases and 0 bases, there was a span of 14 bases. The CDR3 DNA is TGTGCCAGCAGCCCACGTAGGGGCAGCTCCTACAATGAGCAGTTCTTC. Translation: CASSPRRGSSYNEQFF.

On this clone itself: The same CDR3 arises from other DNA sequences in this sample as well. The chain has TRBV9 and TRBJ2-7, with D tentatively TRBD2 (6 bases). There are 14 residues in the CDR3. V lost 0 bases and J 4 bases, leaving 11 bases between the germline ends. The germline CDR1 and CDR2 sequences are SGDLS and YYNGEE. The CDR3 DNA sequence: TGTGCCAGCAGCGTAGGAGGCGGGATTTACGAGCAGTACTTC. It is translated as CASSVGGGIYEQYF.